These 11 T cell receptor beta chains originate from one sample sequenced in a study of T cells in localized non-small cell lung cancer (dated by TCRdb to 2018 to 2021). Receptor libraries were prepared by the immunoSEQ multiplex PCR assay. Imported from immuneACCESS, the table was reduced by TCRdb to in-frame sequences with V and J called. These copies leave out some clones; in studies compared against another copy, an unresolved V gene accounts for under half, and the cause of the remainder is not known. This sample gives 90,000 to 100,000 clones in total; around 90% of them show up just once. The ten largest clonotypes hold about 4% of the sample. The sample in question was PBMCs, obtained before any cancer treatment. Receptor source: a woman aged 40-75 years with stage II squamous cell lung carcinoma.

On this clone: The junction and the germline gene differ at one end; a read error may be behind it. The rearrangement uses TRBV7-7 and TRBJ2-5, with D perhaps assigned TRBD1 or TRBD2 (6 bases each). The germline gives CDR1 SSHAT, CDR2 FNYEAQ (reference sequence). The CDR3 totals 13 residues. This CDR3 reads CASSNRGGETQYF. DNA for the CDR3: TGTGCTAGCAGCAATAGAGGGGGGGAGACCCAGTACTTC.

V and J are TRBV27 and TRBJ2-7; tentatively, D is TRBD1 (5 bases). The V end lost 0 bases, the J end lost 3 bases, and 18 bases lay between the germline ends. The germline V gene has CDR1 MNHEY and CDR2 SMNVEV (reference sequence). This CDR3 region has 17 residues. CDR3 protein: CASSLSGTNVGVYEQYF. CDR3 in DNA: TGTGCCAGCAGTTTATCGGGAACTAATGTAGGGGTCTACGAGCAGTACTTC.

As DNA, the CDR3 is TGCGCCAGCAGCCCTTTCGGGGCAGGGGGTTCACCCCTCCACTTT. Its protein product is CASSPFGAGGSPLHF. This chain uses TRBV5-1 with TRBJ1-6; 7 nucleotides match TRBD1. This CDR3 is built from 15 residues. In germline, CDR1 is SGHRS, CDR2 YFSETQ. The V and J ends lost 4 bases and 9 bases, in that order; junction bases with no gene match: 10.

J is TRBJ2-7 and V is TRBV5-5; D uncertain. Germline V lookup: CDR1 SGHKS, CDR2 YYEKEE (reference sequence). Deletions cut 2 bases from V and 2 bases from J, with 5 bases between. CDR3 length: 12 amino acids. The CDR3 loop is CASSFLAYEQYF. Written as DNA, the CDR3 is TGTGCCAGCAGCTTCTTGGCCTACGAGCAGTACTTC.

CDR3 bases: TGTGCCATCTCCTCAGGGACAGAAAATTCACCCCTCCACTTT. Protein sequence: CAISSGTENSPLHF. The rearrangement links TRBV19 to TRBJ1-6; 7 bases line up with TRBD1. The CDR3 runs to 14 residues. Trimming at V came to 10 bases and at J to 7 bases, leaving 10 bases not matched to a gene. Germline CDR1 and CDR2: LNHDA and SQIVND (reference sequence).

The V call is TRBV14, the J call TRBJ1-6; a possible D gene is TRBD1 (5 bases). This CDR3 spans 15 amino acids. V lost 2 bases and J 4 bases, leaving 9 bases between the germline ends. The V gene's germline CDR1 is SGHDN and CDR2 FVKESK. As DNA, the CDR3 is TGTGCCAGCAGCCAACGGGACCGGTATAATTCACCCCTCCACTTT. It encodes CASSQRDRYNSPLHF.

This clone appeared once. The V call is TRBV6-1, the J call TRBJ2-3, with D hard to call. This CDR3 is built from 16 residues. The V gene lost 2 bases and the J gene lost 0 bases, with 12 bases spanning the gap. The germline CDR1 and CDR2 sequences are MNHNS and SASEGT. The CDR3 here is CASSEISGDSTDTQYF. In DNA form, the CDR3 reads TGTGCCAGCAGTGAAATCTCTGGGGATAGCACAGATACGCAGTATTTT.

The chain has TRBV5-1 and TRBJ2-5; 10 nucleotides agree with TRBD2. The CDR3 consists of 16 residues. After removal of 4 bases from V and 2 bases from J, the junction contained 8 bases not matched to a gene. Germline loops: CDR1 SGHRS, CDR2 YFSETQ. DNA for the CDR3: TGCGCCAGCAGCCTAGGTAGCGGGGGGAAACAAGAGACCCAGTACTTC. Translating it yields CASSLGSGGKQETQYF.

The CDR3 coding sequence is TGTGCCAGCAGCTTTGGGGACCTTCCTAATGAAAAACTGTTTTTT. Translating it yields CASSFGDLPNEKLFF. V gene TRBV7-9 combines with J gene TRBJ1-4; the D gene is possibly TRBD1 (5 bases). Germline V gene sequence: CDR1 SEHNR, CDR2 FQNEAQ (reference sequence). The CDR3 length is 15 residues. V lost 3 bases to trimming and J lost 3 bases, with 11 bases between them.

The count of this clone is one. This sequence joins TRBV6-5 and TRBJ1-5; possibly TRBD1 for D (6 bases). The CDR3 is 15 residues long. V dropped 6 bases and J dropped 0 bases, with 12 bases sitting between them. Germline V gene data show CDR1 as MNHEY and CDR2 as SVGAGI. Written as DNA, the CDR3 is TGTGCCAGCAGGAGGGACACTAATAGCAATCAGCCCCAGCATTTT. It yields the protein CASRRDTNSNQPQHF.

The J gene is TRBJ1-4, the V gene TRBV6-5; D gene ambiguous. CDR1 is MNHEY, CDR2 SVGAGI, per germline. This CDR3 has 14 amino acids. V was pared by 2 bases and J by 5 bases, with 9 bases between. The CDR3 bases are TGTGCCAGCAGTTACAGCTGGGTGAATGAAAAACTGTTTTTT. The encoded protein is CASSYSWVNEKLFF.